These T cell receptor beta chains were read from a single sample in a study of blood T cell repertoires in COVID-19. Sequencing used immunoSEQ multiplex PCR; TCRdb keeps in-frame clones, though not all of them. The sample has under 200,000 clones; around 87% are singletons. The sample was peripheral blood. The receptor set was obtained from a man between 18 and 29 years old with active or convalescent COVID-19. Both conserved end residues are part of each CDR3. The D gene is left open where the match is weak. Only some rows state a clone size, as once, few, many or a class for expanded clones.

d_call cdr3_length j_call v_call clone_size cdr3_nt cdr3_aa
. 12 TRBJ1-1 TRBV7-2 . TGTGCCAGCAGCGGGGCCCGGACTGAAGCTTTCTTT CASSGARTEAFF
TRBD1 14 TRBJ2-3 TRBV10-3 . TGTGCCATCAGGCCTACAGGGGGCAAGGATACGCAGTATTTT CAIRPTGGKDTQYF
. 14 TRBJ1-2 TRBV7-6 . TGTGCCAGCAGCTCCACGGATTCGGGAGTGGGCTACACCTTC CASSSTDSGVGYTF
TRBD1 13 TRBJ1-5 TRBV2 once TGTGCCAGCGGGGGGACAGGGACCCAGCCCCAGCATTTT CASGGTGTQPQHF
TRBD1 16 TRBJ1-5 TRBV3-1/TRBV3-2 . TGTGCCAGCAGCCAAGAATTGGCAGGGGACAGCTTTCCCCAGCATTTT CASSQELAGDSFPQHF
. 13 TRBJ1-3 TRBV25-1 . TGTGCCAGCAGTGTTAGCTCTGGAAACACCATATATTTT CASSVSSGNTIYF
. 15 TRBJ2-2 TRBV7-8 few TGTGCCAGCAGCTTAGTTGGCCCGAACGTCGGGGAGCTGTTTTTT CASSLVGPNVGELFF
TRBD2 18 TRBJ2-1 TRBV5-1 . TGCGCCAGCAGCGGAGCGGGGGGCGCGCACCGCTCCTACAATGAGCAGTTCTTC CASSGAGGAHRSYNEQFF
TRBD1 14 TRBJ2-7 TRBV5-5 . TGTGCCAGCAGCTTGGCCGGACAGGGTTTCAAGCAGTACTTC CASSLAGQGFKQYF
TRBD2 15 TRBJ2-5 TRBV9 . TGTGCCAGCAGCCCCCGGACTAGCGGGGGAGAGACCCAGTACTTC CASSPRTSGGETQYF
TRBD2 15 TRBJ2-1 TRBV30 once TGTGCCTGGAGCGACGGACTAGCCCCCCGAAATGAGCAGTTCTTC CAWSDGLAPRNEQFF
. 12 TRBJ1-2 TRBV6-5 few TGTGCCAGCAACCCCATAGGGGGAAGCTACACCTTC CASNPIGGSYTF
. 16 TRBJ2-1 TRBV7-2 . TGTGCCAGCAGCTTAGGGTGGTCGCCGGCCTACAATGAGCAGTTCTTC CASSLGWSPAYNEQFF
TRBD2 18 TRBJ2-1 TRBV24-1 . TGTGCCACCAGTGATTCAAAGACTAGCGGAAACTCCTACAATGAGCAGTTCTTC CATSDSKTSGNSYNEQFF
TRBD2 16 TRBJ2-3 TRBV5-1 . TGCGCCAGCAGCCGACTAGCGGGGATACCCACAGATACGCAGTATTTT CASSRLAGIPTDTQYF
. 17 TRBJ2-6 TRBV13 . TGTGCCAGCAGCTTTTCGTCCGGGATTTCTGGGGCCAACGTCCTGACTTTC CASSFSSGISGANVLTF
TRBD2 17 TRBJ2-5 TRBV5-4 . TGTGCCAGCAGCCCCCCGGGAGGGCTTAAGTACCAAGAGACCCAGTACTTC CASSPPGGLKYQETQYF
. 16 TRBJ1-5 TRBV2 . TGTGCCAGCAGTTTAGGGCGAGGGTCGGGCGGGCAGCCCCAGCATTTT CASSLGRGSGGQPQHF
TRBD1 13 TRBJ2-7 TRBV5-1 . TGCGCCAGCAGCCGAGGACAGGTTTACGAGCAGTACTTC CASSRGQVYEQYF
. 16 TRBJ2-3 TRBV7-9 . TGTGCCAGCAGCTTATATGTCGGGACAAAGGGGGATACGCAGTATTTT CASSLYVGTKGDTQYF